These 16 T cell receptor beta chains share one sample of origin, sequenced in a study of T cell repertoires in cytomegalovirus infection. From the reads, TCRdb called clonotypes with MiXCR, one entry per CDR3 protein. The sample contains some 220,000 distinct CDR3 sequences, roughly 12% of which appear only once. Sequencing was performed on PBMCs. These receptor sequences come from a human donor in good health (CMV status not recorded). Some clones in this sample may be carry-over from other donors' samples.

This sequence joins TRBV20-1 and TRBJ1-6; possibly TRBD1 for D (5 bases). Germline V gene data show CDR1 as DFQATT and CDR2 as SNEGSKA (reference sequence). The V end was cut by 2 bases, the J end by 3 bases, with 11 bases between. The CDR3 has 15 amino acids. CDR3 DNA: TGCAGTGCTAGACCGCCGACAGACTATAATTCACCCCTCCACTTT. This translates into CSARPPTDYNSPLHF.

This clonotype was recorded at least ten times. The J gene is TRBJ1-1, the V gene TRBV7-9; D perhaps matches TRBD1 (6 bases). Germline V lookup: CDR1 SEHNR, CDR2 FQNEAQ (reference sequence). V gave up 5 bases and J gave up 7 bases, with 23 bases separating them. The CDR3 extends over 16 amino acids. The CDR3 region has the DNA TGTGCCAGCAGCCACTCACTAGACAGGCCGAGGAGTGAAGCTTTCTTT. This translates into CASSHSLDRPRSEAFF.

Note on this clonotype: This sequence may be a read error, since a much larger clone differs from it by one base. The chain is built from TRBV5-6 and TRBJ2-3; TRBD1 matches 9 bases. This CDR3 region has 16 residues. From germline, CDR1 is SGHDT and CDR2 YYEEEE. The CDR3, as DNA: TGTGCCAGCAACTTGGGGACAGGGACGTACACAGATACGCAGTATTTT. Protein product: CASNLGTGTYTDTQYF.

Ten or more counts support this clonotype. The rearrangement links TRBV20-1 to TRBJ2-5, with 11 nucleotides matching TRBD1. The CDR3 loop spans 14 amino acids. Germline V CDR1 and CDR2: DFQATT, SNEGSKA (reference sequence). V dropped 6 bases and J dropped 5; count of bases not matched to a gene: 8. CDR3 region: CSATGTGGSETQYF. The CDR3 DNA reads as TGCAGTGCAACCGGGACAGGGGGAAGTGAGACCCAGTACTTC.

The V gene is TRBV20-1, the J gene TRBJ2-3; no clear D gene. The germline V gene encodes CDR1 DFQATT and CDR2 SNEGSKA (reference sequence). There are 13 residues in the CDR3. Trimming removed 4 bases at V and 6 bases at J, with 14 bases between. As DNA, the CDR3 is TGCAGTGCTAAGTCGGACCCCGCGGATACGCAGTATTTT. This encodes CSAKSDPADTQYF.

This clonotype was seen many times. The chain uses TRBV7-2 and TRBJ2-7, with 11 positions matching TRBD2. V trimming: 1 base; J trimming: 7 bases; junction bases outside the gene matches: 6. The CDR3 consists of 15 residues. The germline V gene has CDR1 SGHTA and CDR2 FQGNSA. CDR3 nucleotide sequence: TGTGCCAGCAGCTTAGTACTAGCGGGAGCGCGGGAGCAGTACTTC. Its protein is CASSLVLAGAREQYF.

This clonotype was detected many times. The V and J genes are TRBV7-2 and TRBJ2-7, with no clear D. CDR1 is SGHTA and CDR2 is FQGNSA in the germline V gene. The CDR3 loop spans 13 amino acids. With 3 bases removed from V and 3 bases from J, the gap between germline ends came to 9 bases. CDR3 loop: CASSFSVNYEQYF. CDR3 bases: TGTGCCAGCAGCTTCTCCGTTAACTACGAGCAGTACTTC.

This clonotype came up many times. This sequence joins TRBV4-3 and TRBJ1-3; no reliable D call. The V gene's germline CDR1 is LGHNA and CDR2 YSLEER. Trimming pared 0 bases from V and 8 bases from J, leaving 14 bases between. The CDR3 length is 15 residues. DNA of the CDR3: TGCGCCAGCAGCCAAGAGAGCGGGTTGTGGGACACCATATATTTT. Its translation is CASSQESGLWDTIYF.

The V gene is TRBV6-2 or TRBV6-3, the J gene TRBJ2-1, with 9 bases that match TRBD2. There are 15 residues in the CDR3. V trimming: 7 bases; J trimming: 2 bases; junction bases outside the gene matches: 6. Looked up from germline, CDR1 is MNHEY and CDR2 is SVGEGT. The CDR3 here is CASTTLAGTYNEQFF. DNA for the CDR3: TGTGCCAGCACCACGCTAGCGGGGACCTACAATGAGCAGTTCTTC.

The chain carries TRBV20-1 and TRBJ1-3, with a tentative D call TRBD1 (6 bases). Trimming removed 0 bases from V and 0 bases from J, with 9 bases in between. The germline gives CDR1 DFQATT, CDR2 SNEGSKA (reference sequence). The CDR3 length is 15 residues. This chain's CDR3 is CSAREDSYSGNTIYF. CDR3 DNA: TGCAGTGCTAGAGAGGACAGCTACTCTGGAAACACCATATATTTT.

Comment on this clonotype: This may be a read error, as it is one base from a much larger clone. The chain combines TRBV7-2 with TRBJ2-5; D is possibly TRBD2 (6 bases). The V and J ends lost 10 bases and 5 bases respectively, with 17 bases between them. The CDR3 length is 13 residues. CDR1 SGHTA and CDR2 FQGNSA come from the germline V gene. The CDR3 protein is CATSCGAEETQYF. The CDR3 region has the DNA TGTGCCACCTCGTGCGGGGCCGAGGAGACCCAGTACTTC.

This clonotype has more than one count but fewer than ten. The V call is TRBV20-1, the J call TRBJ2-3; 14 bases fit TRBD2. This CDR3 has 20 residues. The junction had 11 bases not matched to a gene; V was cut back by 0 bases and J by 0 bases. Germline CDR1 and CDR2: DFQATT and SNEGSKA (reference sequence). This chain's CDR3 is CSARDGGLAGAPYSTDTQYF. The DNA of the CDR3 is TGCAGTGCTAGAGATGGGGGACTAGCGGGGGCCCCTTACAGCACAGATACGCAGTATTTT.

This clonotype was seen repeatedly, ten times or more. V is TRBV7-2 and J is TRBJ2-3; 13 bases are a match to TRBD2. Germline V gene data show CDR1 as SGHTA and CDR2 as FQGNSA. The V gene end was trimmed by 2 bases and the J gene end by 2 bases; junction bases not matched to a gene: 4. The CDR3 has 17 residues. The chain's CDR3 is CASSLLGTSGITDTQYF. The CDR3 DNA is TGTGCCAGCAGCTTATTAGGGACTAGCGGGATCACAGATACGCAGTATTTT.

Worth noting for this clonotype: At one of its ends the junction is not consistent with the germline gene, which may arise from a read error. V is TRBV5-3 and J is TRBJ2-1; D not resolved. TRBV5-3 is an ORF, with its function uncertain. The CDR3 has 13 amino acids. This chain's CDR3 is CASSLDWYNEQFF. Written as DNA, the CDR3 is TGTGCCAGCAGCTTGGATTGGTACAATGAGCAGTTCTTC.

This clonotype has a count of ten or more. This chain uses TRBV7-2 with TRBJ1-4; the D gene is possibly TRBD1 (6 bases). Trimming took off 1 base at V and 8 bases at J, with 11 bases between the two ends. This CDR3 has 14 amino acids. CDR1 and CDR2 (germline): SGHTA, FQGNSA. This CDR3 is CASSLDLGGEKLFF. CDR3 sequence (DNA): TGTGCCAGCAGCTTAGACCTCGGGGGCGAAAAACTGTTTTTT.

This sequence joins TRBV19 and TRBJ2-1; no clear D. This CDR3 has 12 amino acids. V was shortened by 11 bases and J by 5 bases, with 13 bases between the two germline ends. CDR1 and CDR2 from the germline V gene are LNHDA and SQIVND (reference sequence). Here the CDR3 DNA reads TGTGCCTCTGGGCAGAGAGACAATGAGCAGTTCTTC. Protein: CASGQRDNEQFF.